The clone carrying this T cell receptor (beta chain) was seen once. Its specificity is unknown. V was clipped by 0 bases and J by 8 bases; unmatched bases: 8. CDR3 length equals 15 residues. CDR1 and CDR2 (germline): SGHRS, YFSETQ. The patients had HPV-negative, locally advanced oral cavity squamous cell carcinoma. The data were taken from a study of neoadjuvant anti-PD-1 for oral cavity cancer. Findings and limits, study-wide: Each response group had just a few patients in TCR analyses.

Assay: immunoSEQ multiplex PCR; the TCRdb copy retains only in-frame clones and omits some. This table holds about 16,000 clones, 72% found once. The chain recombines TRBV5-1 with TRBJ2-1, with 7 bases that match TRBD2. The origin of this receptor is a person aged 35-80 years with oral cavity squamous cell carcinoma. Sequencing used PBMCs, obtained before nivolumab (anti-PD-1) treatment. DNA for the CDR3: TGCGCCAGCAGCTTGGGGTGGACTAGTCCCCATGAGCAGTTCTTC. Residues: CASSLGWTSPHEQFF. Looking up the rest from reference TRBV5-1 and TRBJ2-1 gives the full variable domain: KAGVTQTPRYLIKTRGQQVTLSCSPISGHRSVSWYQQTPGQGLQFLFEYFSETQRNKGNFPGRFSGRQFSNSRSEMNVSTLELGDSALYLCASSLGWTSPHEQFFGPGTRLTVL.